This T cell receptor (beta chain) was captured by sequencing in a study of CD8+ T cells in alopecia areata. Notes on the study in general: Scalp samples also yield sequences from resident alphabeta T cells of normal skin.

A remark on this clone: Its specificity is unknown.

After isolation, RNA underwent reverse transcription to generate cDNA as the sequencing template. Sequenced by immunoSEQ multiplex PCR; TCRdb stores in-frame clones only, minus some. The sample carries about 150,000 clones, 47% recorded once. The CDR3 runs to 11 residues. The ends were cut back, 4 bases at V and 5 bases at J, with 7 bases in the middle. The V gene's germline CDR1 is SQVTM and CDR2 ANQGSEA. Specimen: CD4+ T cells sorted from blood. The receptor's source is a human donor with alopecia areata. The chain links TRBV29-1 to TRBJ2-3; a weak D match, TRBD2 (5 bases). The CDR3 is CSVAGEDTQYF. In nucleotides, the CDR3 is TGCAGCGTTGCCGGGGAAGATACGCAGTATTTT.